A selection of T cell receptor beta chains follows, all from one sample in a study of OX40 agonist ivuxolimab in advanced cancers. Profiled with immunoSEQ multiplex PCR; TCRdb holds only in-frame clones, not every one. This sample has tens of thousands of clones, with approximately 94% found just once. This material consisted of CD4+ or CD8+ T cells sorted from blood, taken in a trial of the OX40 agonist ivuxolimab. Receptors originate from an adult with an advanced solid tumor such as melanoma, head and neck, liver or kidney cancer. Both conserved end residues are trimmed from each CDR3. A D gene is named only where the DNA matches it firmly.

j_gene,d_gene,v_gene,CDR3aa
TRBJ2-1,.,TRBV11-3,ASSPYRFIEQF
TRBJ1-5,.,TRBV2,ASNRVGNQPQH
TRBJ2-1,TRBD2,TRBV9,ASSPSGPNNEQF
TRBJ1-2,TRBD1,TRBV6-5,ASSYSRTGPINGYT
TRBJ1-1,.,TRBV5-1,ASRKDGMNTEAF
TRBJ2-2,.,TRBV2,ASSDPGESGELF
TRBJ2-7,TRBD1,TRBV6-1,ASRADRERDEQY
TRBJ2-7,TRBD1,TRBV10-3,AISESGQGRSYEQY
TRBJ1-1,.,TRBV28,ASSPLRDGNTEAF
TRBJ2-3,TRBD2,TRBV9,ASSVTSGVSDTQY
TRBJ2-7,TRBD1,TRBV27,ASLPSGTGSYEQY
TRBJ2-7,.,TRBV23-1,ASPRTYEQY
TRBJ2-1,.,TRBV19,ASSPNPMTTPGNEQF
TRBJ2-7,.,TRBV6-1,ASSEARWSEQY
TRBJ2-7,TRBD2,TRBV7-9,ASRPPSGYSSYEQY
TRBJ2-7,.,TRBV14,ASSQRYGPSSYEQY
TRBJ2-7,.,TRBV9,ASSVIPTYEQY
TRBJ2-7,TRBD2,TRBV9,ASSPPQGLASEQY
TRBJ1-1,TRBD1,TRBV19,ASRIIGGGMGNTEAF
TRBJ2-7,.,TRBV28,ASTFNSYEQY
TRBJ2-3,TRBD1,TRBV7-9,ASFSPGGTDTQY
TRBJ2-1,.,TRBV4-2,ASSQEGSSSSYNEQF
TRBJ2-3,.,TRBV5-1,ASSGGETSTDTQY
TRBJ2-2,.,TRBV9,ASSPLTLRVDAGELF
TRBJ1-2,.,TRBV11-1,ASSPQVDYGYT
TRBJ1-3,TRBD1,TRBV6-1,ASRGQGSGNTIY
TRBJ1-1,.,TRBV29-1,SVDGPREPEAF
TRBJ2-1,TRBD1,TRBV14,ASRRTGNSYNEQF
TRBJ2-2,.,TRBV6-5,ASSYLGGRGELF
TRBJ2-1,TRBD2,TRBV7-9,ASSLGTSGGGDEQF
TRBJ2-7,.,TRBV7-8,ASSLGGGYEQY
TRBJ2-7,.,TRBV14,ASSQDSVGGGGQY
TRBJ2-7,TRBD2,TRBV4-3,ASSQGASGSYEQY
TRBJ2-7,.,TRBV11-2,ASSLGTDYEQY
TRBJ1-1,.,TRBV5-6,ASSSWRVSTEAF
TRBJ2-2,TRBD2,TRBV9,ASSVAPQRGGTMGGELF
TRBJ2-5,TRBD1,TRBV7-3,ASSLRTGEQETQY
TRBJ2-6,.,TRBV5-1,ASSLYRAGANVLT
TRBJ2-7,TRBD2,TRBV11-1,ASSLVSSGSYEQY
TRBJ2-4,.,TRBV7-6,ASSSSGNIQY
TRBJ2-1,.,TRBV19,ASSITPSVGNEQF
TRBJ1-5,.,TRBV2,ASSEWRDSNQPQH
TRBJ2-5,.,TRBV7-9,ASSLERYQETQY
TRBJ2-7,.,TRBV6-5,ASGNRPYEQY
TRBJ2-7,TRBD2,TRBV18,ASSSPVAGLTYEQY
TRBJ2-1,TRBD1,TRBV27,ASSLTDRGRSNEQF
TRBJ2-7,.,TRBV7-2,ASSNQGVGSQGINEQY
TRBJ2-1,.,TRBV4-2,ASSLTDSVYNEQF
TRBJ1-1,TRBD1,TRBV9,ASSSLDRAAEAF
TRBJ2-7,TRBD2,TRBV11-2,ASSLGGGSYEQY
TRBJ1-2,TRBD1,TRBV9,ASSVDGTAFYGYT
TRBJ2-1,.,TRBV7-6,ASSPRIEGPANNEQF
TRBJ2-7,.,TRBV2,ASSVGWGRASYEQY
TRBJ2-5,.,TRBV7-9,ASSSLGAQGDGETQY
TRBJ1-3,.,TRBV7-9,ASSSGPRWY
TRBJ2-7,.,TRBV11-2,ASSLGPSSYEQY
TRBJ2-7,.,TRBV5-1,ASSLIGGREQY
TRBJ2-7,.,TRBV9,ASSVEINYEQY
TRBJ1-3,.,TRBV7-9,ASSFGQFSGNTIY